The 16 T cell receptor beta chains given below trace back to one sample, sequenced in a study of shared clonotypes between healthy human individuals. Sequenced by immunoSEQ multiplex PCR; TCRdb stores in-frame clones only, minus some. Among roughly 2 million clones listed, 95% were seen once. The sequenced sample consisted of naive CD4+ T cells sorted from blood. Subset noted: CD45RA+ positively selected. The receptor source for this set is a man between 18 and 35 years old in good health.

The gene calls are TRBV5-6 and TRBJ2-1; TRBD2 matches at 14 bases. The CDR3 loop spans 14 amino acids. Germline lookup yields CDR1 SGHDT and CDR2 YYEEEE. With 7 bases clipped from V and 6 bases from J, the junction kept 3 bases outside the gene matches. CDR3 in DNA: TGTGCCAGCCGGGGGACTAGCGGGAGCAATGAGCAGTTCTTC. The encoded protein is CASRGTSGSNEQFF.

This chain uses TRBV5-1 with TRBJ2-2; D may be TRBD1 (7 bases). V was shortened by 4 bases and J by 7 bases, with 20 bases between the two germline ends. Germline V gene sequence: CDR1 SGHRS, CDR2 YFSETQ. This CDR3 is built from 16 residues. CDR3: CASSTGVGGPGGELFF. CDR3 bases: TGCGCCAGCAGCACAGGGGTCGGAGGGCCCGGCGGGGAGCTGTTTTTT.

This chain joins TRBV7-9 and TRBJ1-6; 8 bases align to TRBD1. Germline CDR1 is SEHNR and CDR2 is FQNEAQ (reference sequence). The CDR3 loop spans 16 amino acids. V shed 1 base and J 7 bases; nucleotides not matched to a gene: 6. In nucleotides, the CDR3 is TGTGCCAGCAGCTTAGTGGCAGGGGGCAAAAATTCACCCCTCCACTTT. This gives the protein CASSLVAGGKNSPLHF. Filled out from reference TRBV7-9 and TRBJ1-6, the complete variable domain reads DTGVSQNPRHKITKRGQNVTFRCDPISEHNRLYWYRQTLGQGPEFLTYFQNEAQLEKSRLLSDRFSAERPKGSFSTLEIQRTEQGDSAMYLCASSLVAGGKNSPLHFGNGTRLTVT.

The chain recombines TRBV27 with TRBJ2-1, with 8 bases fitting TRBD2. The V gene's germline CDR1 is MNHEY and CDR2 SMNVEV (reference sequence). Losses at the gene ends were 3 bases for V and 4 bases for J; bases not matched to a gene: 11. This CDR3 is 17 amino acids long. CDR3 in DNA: TGTGCCAGCAGTTTGACGGTCCTAGCGGGCCCTTACAATGAGCAGTTCTTC. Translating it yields CASSLTVLAGPYNEQFF.

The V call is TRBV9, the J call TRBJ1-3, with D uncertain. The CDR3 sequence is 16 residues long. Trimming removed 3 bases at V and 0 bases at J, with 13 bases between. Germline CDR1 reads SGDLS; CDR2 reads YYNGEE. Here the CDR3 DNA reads TGTGCCAGCAGCGGCCCCGAAGGTATCTCTGGAAACACCATATATTTT. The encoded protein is CASSGPEGISGNTIYF. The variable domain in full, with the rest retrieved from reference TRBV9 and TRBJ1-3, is DSGVTQTPKHLITATGQRVTLRCSPRSGDLSVYWYQQSLDQGLQFLIQYYNGEERAKGNILERFSAQQFPDLHSELNLSSLELGDSALYFCASSGPEGISGNTIYFGEGSWLTVV.

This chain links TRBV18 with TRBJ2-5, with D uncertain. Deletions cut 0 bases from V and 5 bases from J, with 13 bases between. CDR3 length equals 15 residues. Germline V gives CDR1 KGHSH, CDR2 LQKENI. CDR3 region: CASSPPLRIPETQYF. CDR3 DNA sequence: TGTGCCAGCTCACCACCCCTACGTATTCCTGAGACCCAGTACTTC.

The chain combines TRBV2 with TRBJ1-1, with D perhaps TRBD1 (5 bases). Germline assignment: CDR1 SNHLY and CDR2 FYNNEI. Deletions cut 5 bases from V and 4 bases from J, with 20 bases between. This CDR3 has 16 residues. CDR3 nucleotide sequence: TGTGCCAGCAGTCCCAGAAGGACTGGGGCGGGCACTGAAGCTTTCTTT. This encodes CASSPRRTGAGTEAFF.

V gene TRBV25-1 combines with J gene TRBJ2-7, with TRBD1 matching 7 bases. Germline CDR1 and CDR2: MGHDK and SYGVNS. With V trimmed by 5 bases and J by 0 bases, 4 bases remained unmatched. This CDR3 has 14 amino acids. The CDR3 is CASSQGGLSYEQYF. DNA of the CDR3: TGTGCCAGCAGTCAAGGGGGCCTCTCCTACGAGCAGTACTTC.

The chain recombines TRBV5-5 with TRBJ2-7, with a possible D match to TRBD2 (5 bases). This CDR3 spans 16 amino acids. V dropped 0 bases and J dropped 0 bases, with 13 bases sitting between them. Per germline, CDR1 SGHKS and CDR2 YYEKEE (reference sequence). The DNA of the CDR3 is TGTGCCAGCAGCTTGGACAGCGAGCGGAGCTCCTACGAGCAGTACTTC. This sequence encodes CASSLDSERSSYEQYF. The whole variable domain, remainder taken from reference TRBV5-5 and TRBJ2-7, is DAGVTQSPTHLIKTRGQQVTLRCSPISGHKSVSWYQQVLGQGPQFIFQYYEKEERGRGNFPDRFSARQFPNYSSELNVNALLLGDSALYLCASSLDSERSSYEQYFGPGTRLTVT.

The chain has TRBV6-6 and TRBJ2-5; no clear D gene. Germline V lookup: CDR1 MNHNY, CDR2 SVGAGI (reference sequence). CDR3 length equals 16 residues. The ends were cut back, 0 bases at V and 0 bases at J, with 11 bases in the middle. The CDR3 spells CASSYSREVYQETQYF. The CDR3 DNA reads TGTGCCAGCAGTTACTCGCGCGAAGTGTACCAAGAGACCCAGTACTTC.

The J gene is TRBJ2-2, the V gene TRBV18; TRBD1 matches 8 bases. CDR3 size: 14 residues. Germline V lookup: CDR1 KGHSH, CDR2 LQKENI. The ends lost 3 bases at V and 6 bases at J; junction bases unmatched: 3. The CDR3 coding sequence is TGTGCCAGCTCACCTACAGGGGGACCCGGGGAGCTGTTTTTT. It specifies CASSPTGGPGELFF. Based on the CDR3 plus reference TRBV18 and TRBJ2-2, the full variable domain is NAGVMQNPRHLVRRRGQEARLRCSPMKGHSHVYWYRQLPEEGLKFMVYLQKENIIDESGMPKERFSAEFPKEGPSILRIQQVVRGDSAAYFCASSPTGGPGELFFGEGSRLTVL.

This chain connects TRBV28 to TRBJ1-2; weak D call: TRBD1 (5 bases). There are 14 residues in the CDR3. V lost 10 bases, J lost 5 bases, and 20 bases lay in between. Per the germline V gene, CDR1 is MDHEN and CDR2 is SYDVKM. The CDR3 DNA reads TGTGCCACCGCGGAATCCCCAGGGACTTATGGCTACACCTTC. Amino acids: CATAESPGTYGYTF.

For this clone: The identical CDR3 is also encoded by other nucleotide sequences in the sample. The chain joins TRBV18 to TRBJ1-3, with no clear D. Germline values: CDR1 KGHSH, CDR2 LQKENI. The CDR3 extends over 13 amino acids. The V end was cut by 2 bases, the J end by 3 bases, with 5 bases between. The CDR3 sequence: CASSPSSGNTIYF. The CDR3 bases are TGTGCCAGCTCACCAAGCAGTGGAAACACCATATATTTT.

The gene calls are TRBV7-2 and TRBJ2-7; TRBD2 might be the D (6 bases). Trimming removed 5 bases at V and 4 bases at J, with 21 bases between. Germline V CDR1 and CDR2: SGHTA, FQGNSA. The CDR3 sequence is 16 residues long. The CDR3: CASSREVTASVYEQYF. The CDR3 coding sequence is TGTGCCAGCAGCCGTGAGGTAACGGCTAGCGTGTACGAGCAGTACTTC.

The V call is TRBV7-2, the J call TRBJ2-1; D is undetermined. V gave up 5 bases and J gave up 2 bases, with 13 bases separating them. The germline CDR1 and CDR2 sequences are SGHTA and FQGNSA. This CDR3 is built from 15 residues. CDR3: CASSARMPPYNEQFF. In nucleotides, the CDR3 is TGTGCCAGCAGCGCCCGGATGCCTCCCTACAATGAGCAGTTCTTC. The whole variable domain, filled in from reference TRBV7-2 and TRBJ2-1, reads GAGVSQSPSNKVTEKGKDVELRCDPISGHTALYWYRQSLGQGLEFLIYFQGNSAPDKSGLPSDRFSAERTGGSVSTLTIQRTQQEDSAVYLCASSARMPPYNEQFFGPGTRLTVL.

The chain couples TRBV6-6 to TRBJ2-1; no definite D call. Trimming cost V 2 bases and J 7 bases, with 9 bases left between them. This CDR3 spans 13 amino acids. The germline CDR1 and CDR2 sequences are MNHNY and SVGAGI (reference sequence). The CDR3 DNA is TGTGCCAGCAGTTACGGGTCCCGGAATGAGCAGTTCTTC. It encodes CASSYGSRNEQFF.